The 23 T cell receptor beta chains below all came from one sample that was sequenced in a study of cytomegalovirus exposure and HLA in healthy donors. The PCR was carried out with 60 Vbeta primers and 13 Jbeta primers. The table came from immunoSEQ multiplex PCR; TCRdb's copy has only in-frame clones and leaves some out. The table has roughly 190,000 clones, around 87% seen once. Sequenced sample: PBMCs. Receptors were obtained from a woman younger than 35 in good health and CMV-seronegative.

The CDR3 DNA reads TGTGCCAGCCGTATTCTAACAGGGGGGCTAACCTACGAGCAGTACTTC. Protein: CASRILTGGLTYEQYF. The V and J genes are TRBV6-9 and TRBJ2-7, with 8 positions matching TRBD1. The trim removed 8 bases at V and 2 bases at J, leaving 14 bases unmatched. This CDR3 is 16 amino acids long. Germline V gene lookup returns CDR1 MNHGY and CDR2 SVAAGI.

This chain links TRBV11-2 with TRBJ2-7; the D gene is possibly TRBD2 (6 bases). This CDR3 is 17 amino acids long. The V end lost 7 bases, the J end lost 0 bases, and 22 bases lay between the germline ends. Per germline, CDR1 SGHAT and CDR2 FQNNGV. The CDR3 nucleotides read TGTGCCAGCACCAGCGGGTCCTGGAGGATCCCCTCCTACGAGCAGTACTTC. It codes for CASTSGSWRIPSYEQYF.

The chain is built from TRBV19 and TRBJ1-5; 11 nucleotides line up with TRBD1. Looked up from germline, CDR1 is LNHDA and CDR2 is SQIVND (reference sequence). The CDR3 has 14 residues. With 5 bases clipped from V and 5 bases from J, the junction kept 2 bases outside the gene matches. CDR3 coding DNA: TGTGCCAGTAGTGGGACAGGGGGACATCAGCCCCAGCATTTT. It translates to CASSGTGGHQPQHF.

This chain links TRBV9 with TRBJ1-2; no reliable D call. Per the germline V gene, CDR1 is SGDLS and CDR2 is YYNGEE. Trimming shortened V by 0 bases and J by 0 bases, and 12 bases separated the two germline ends. The CDR3 extends over 16 amino acids. Here the CDR3 DNA reads TGTGCCAGCAGCGTAGCGGCAGACTCCTCTAACTATGGCTACACCTTC. It specifies CASSVAADSSNYGYTF.

The table lists this clone with a count of one. The genes are TRBV28 and TRBJ1-2, with a tentative D call TRBD1 (6 bases). V shed 5 bases and J shed 5 bases, with 12 bases lying between them. CDR1 is MDHEN, CDR2 SYDVKM, per germline. The CDR3 consists of 13 residues. CDR3 sequence: CASSARGGYGYTF. The CDR3 DNA reads TGTGCCAGCAGTGCTCGAGGGGGTTATGGCTACACCTTC.

The chain employs TRBV19 and TRBJ2-5; D is undetermined. The CDR3 contains 14 residues. Trimming stripped 2 bases from V and 3 bases from J, with 10 bases between. Per germline, CDR1 LNHDA and CDR2 SQIVND (reference sequence). CDR3 in amino acids: CASSIRHREETQYF. The CDR3 region has the DNA TGTGCCAGTAGTATAAGACACCGAGAAGAGACCCAGTACTTC.

In its sample, this clone was seen once. The chain couples TRBV27 to TRBJ2-5; TRBD2 matches 13 bases. V dropped 5 bases and J dropped 3; count of bases not matched to a gene: 0. CDR1 is MNHEY, CDR2 SMNVEV, per germline (reference sequence). The length of the CDR3 is 14 residues. The DNA of the CDR3 is TGTGCCAGCAGTGGACTAGCGGGGGAAGAGACCCAGTACTTC. Amino acids: CASSGLAGEETQYF.

The CDR3 region is CASSLDSGSFDEQFF. CDR3 nucleotides: TGTGCCAGCAGCTTGGATAGCGGGAGTTTTGATGAGCAGTTCTTC. The chain recombines TRBV5-4 with TRBJ2-1; 9 bases are shared with TRBD2. Germline V lookup: CDR1 SGHNT, CDR2 YYREEE (reference sequence). V trimming: 0 bases; J trimming: 8 bases; junction bases outside the gene matches: 6. This CDR3 has 15 residues.

This sequence joins TRBV5-1 and TRBJ2-7; D might be TRBD2 (5 bases). Trimming shortened V by 0 bases and J by 7 bases, and 14 bases separated the two germline ends. The V gene's germline CDR1 is SGHRS and CDR2 YFSETQ. The CDR3 totals 14 residues. CDR3 in amino acids: CASSLGPAGEEQYF. Here the CDR3 DNA reads TGCGCCAGCAGCTTGGGACCCGCCGGGGAAGAGCAGTACTTC.

This sequence joins TRBV7-2 and TRBJ2-7, with 16 bases that match TRBD2. V shed 3 bases, J shed 6 bases, and the junction held 11 bases outside the gene matches. CDR3 length: 18 residues. CDR1 SGHTA and CDR2 FQGNSA come from the germline V gene. The CDR3 region is CASSFGTSGRASRTEQYF. The CDR3 coding sequence is TGTGCCAGCAGCTTCGGGACTAGCGGGAGGGCCTCTAGGACCGAGCAGTACTTC.

This chain joins TRBV10-3 and TRBJ2-3; TRBD2 agrees at 11 bases. The J segment lost 6 bases and the V segment lost 0 bases, leaving 2 bases of the junction unmatched. The CDR3 contains 15 residues. Germline V gives CDR1 ENHRY, CDR2 SYGVKD. CDR3 nucleotide sequence: TGTGCCATCAGTGAGTCGGCTAGCGGGGGGGATACGCAGTATTTT. This codes for CAISESASGGDTQYF.

The count of this clone is one. The J gene is TRBJ2-7, the V gene TRBV7-2, with 8 bases aligning to TRBD1. The germline V gene has CDR1 SGHTA and CDR2 FQGNSA. V lost 5 bases, J lost 0 bases, and 6 bases stayed unmatched. The CDR3 consists of 15 residues. CDR3 residues: CASSIGQGPSYEQYF. In DNA, the CDR3 is TGTGCCAGCAGCATCGGACAGGGACCCTCCTACGAGCAGTACTTC.

The J gene is TRBJ1-4, the V gene TRBV6-1; 7 nucleotides align to TRBD1. Germline CDR1 and CDR2: MNHNS and SASEGT. The CDR3 length is 16 residues. V trimming: 2 bases; J trimming: 0 bases; junction bases outside the gene matches: 3. The CDR3 reads CASSEWQGATNEKLFF. In nucleotides, the CDR3 is TGTGCCAGCAGTGAATGGCAGGGGGCAACTAATGAAAAACTGTTTTTT.

This clone is a singleton in its sample. V usage is TRBV20-1 and J usage is TRBJ1-1; 7 bases line up with TRBD1. With V trimmed by 0 bases and J by 11 bases, 3 bases remained unmatched. This CDR3 has 11 residues. Germline lookup yields CDR1 DFQATT and CDR2 SNEGSKA (reference sequence). CDR3 DNA sequence: TGCAGTGCTAGAGAAGGGGGCATTGCTTTCTTT. Residues: CSAREGGIAFF.

This clone was counted a single time. The rearrangement links TRBV29-1 to TRBJ2-2, with TRBD1 matching 7 bases. Germline CDR1 is SQVTM and CDR2 is ANQGSEA. The trim removed 5 bases at V and 8 bases at J, leaving 11 bases unmatched. This CDR3 has 14 residues. DNA for the CDR3: TGCAGCGTTCTTCGACAGGGTACGACGGGGGAGCTGTTTTTT. This translates into CSVLRQGTTGELFF.

CDR3 protein: CASSATGLQRDEQYF. CDR3 coding DNA: TGTGCCAGCAGCGCAACAGGTCTTCAAAGGGACGAGCAGTACTTC. The chain is built from TRBV9 and TRBJ2-7; tentative D call: TRBD1 (5 bases). CDR3 length equals 15 residues. Germline assignment: CDR1 SGDLS and CDR2 YYNGEE. Trimming pared 3 bases from V and 5 bases from J, leaving 18 bases between.

This chain joins TRBV5-3 and TRBJ2-7, with 10 bases identical to TRBD2. TRBV5-3 belongs to the ORF category, with a function that is uncertain. With V trimmed by 4 bases and J by 4 bases, 26 bases remained unmatched. This CDR3 has 21 amino acids. The CDR3 nucleotides are TGTGCCAGAAGCGTCGCAGAGGTGCGGGACCGCACTAGCGGGGTTTCATACGAGCAGTACTTC. It translates to CARSVAEVRDRTSGVSYEQYF.

The sample holds a few counts of this clone. The chain combines TRBV30 with TRBJ2-6; D is uncertain. The CDR3 sequence is 15 residues long. V was clipped by 0 bases and J by 0 bases, with 6 bases between them. Germline-derived CDR1 and CDR2 are GTSNPN and SVGIG (reference sequence). This CDR3 is CAWSVGGSGANVLTF. For the CDR3, the DNA is TGTGCCTGGAGTGTCGGTGGCTCTGGGGCCAACGTCCTGACTTTC. Filled out from reference TRBV30 and TRBJ2-6, the complete variable domain reads SQTIHQWPATLVQPVGSPLSLECTVEGTSNPNLYWYRQAAGRGLQLLFYSVGIGQISSEVPQNLSASRPQDRQFILSSKKLLLSDSGFYLCAWSVGGSGANVLTFGAGSRLTVL.

The rearrangement joins TRBV28 to TRBJ1-5, with D maybe TRBD1 (6 bases). The CDR3 spans 13 residues. V was shortened by 3 bases and J by 7 bases, with 10 bases between the two germline ends. The V gene's germline CDR1 is MDHEN and CDR2 SYDVKM. This CDR3 reads CASSLSGVQPQHF. In DNA form, the CDR3 reads TGTGCCAGCAGTTTGTCAGGGGTACAGCCCCAGCATTTT. Variable domain in full (rest from reference TRBV28 and TRBJ1-5): DVKVTQSSRYLVKRTGEKVFLECVQDMDHENMFWYRQDPGLGLRLIYFSYDVKMKEKGDIPEGYSVSREKKERFSLILESASTNQTSMYLCASSLSGVQPQHFGDGTRLSIL.

V is TRBV5-6 and J is TRBJ2-2, with a weak D call TRBD1 (6 bases). This CDR3 has 16 amino acids. Trimming removed 0 bases at V and 0 bases at J, with 9 bases between. In germline, CDR1 is SGHDT, CDR2 YYEEEE. The CDR3 is CASSLGTEANTGELFF. The CDR3 DNA reads TGTGCCAGCAGCTTGGGGACAGAAGCGAACACCGGGGAGCTGTTTTTT.

This clone showed up just once. The V gene is TRBV2, the J gene TRBJ1-4; 8 positions agree with TRBD1. This CDR3 is built from 16 residues. J lost 5 bases, V lost 6 bases, and 11 bases had no gene match. In germline, CDR1 is SNHLY, CDR2 FYNNEI. The CDR3 protein is CASRKRGQGLNEKLFF. In DNA, the CDR3 is TGTGCCAGCAGGAAAAGAGGACAGGGTCTCAATGAAAAACTGTTTTTT.

This rearrangement joins TRBV19 to TRBJ2-3; 9 bases are shared with TRBD1. The germline CDR1 and CDR2 sequences are LNHDA and SQIVND (reference sequence). The V gene end was trimmed by 5 bases and the J gene end by 0 bases; junction bases not matched to a gene: 9. The CDR3 consists of 17 residues. The DNA of the CDR3 is TGTGCCAGTAGTCCCATGGGGACAGGGACGAGCACAGATACGCAGTATTTT. This codes for CASSPMGTGTSTDTQYF.

This chain uses TRBV5-1 with TRBJ2-1; perhaps TRBD2 as D (6 bases). This CDR3 contains 16 residues. The V end was cut by 0 bases, the J end by 0 bases, with 10 bases between. Per germline, CDR1 SGHRS and CDR2 YFSETQ. CDR3 sequence: CASSLEAGNSYNEQFF. DNA of the CDR3: TGCGCCAGCAGCTTGGAAGCGGGTAACTCCTACAATGAGCAGTTCTTC. Together with reference TRBV5-1 and TRBJ2-1, the CDR3 gives the full variable domain: KAGVTQTPRYLIKTRGQQVTLSCSPISGHRSVSWYQQTPGQGLQFLFEYFSETQRNKGNFPGRFSGRQFSNSRSEMNVSTLELGDSALYLCASSLEAGNSYNEQFFGPGTRLTVL.